The 8 T cell receptor beta chains reported below all come from one sample, sequenced in a study of blood T cell repertoires in COVID-19. The assay was immunoSEQ multiplex PCR, and TCRdb's table has in-frame clones only and misses some. The sample lists about 370,000 clones, roughly 90% occurring once. The sample comprised peripheral blood. The receptors here all came from a woman aged 30 to 39 with COVID-19, enrolled during active disease.

This chain joins TRBV5-6 and TRBJ2-7, with 7 bases matching TRBD2. CDR1 and CDR2 from the germline V gene are SGHDT and YYEEEE. This CDR3 is 15 amino acids long. Trimming cost V 2 bases and J 4 bases; bases outside gene matches: 9. CDR3 amino acids: CASSFMAGVGYEQYV. CDR3 in DNA: TGTGCCAGCAGCTTCATGGCGGGAGTAGGGTACGAGCAGTACGTC.

This clone was seen a single time. The chain is built from TRBV29-1 and TRBJ1-1; perhaps TRBD1 as D (5 bases). Trimming left V 3 bases short and J 4 bases short, with 12 bases between. Germline V gene data show CDR1 as SQVTM and CDR2 as ANQGSEA. The CDR3 is 13 residues long. Here the CDR3 DNA reads TGCAGCGTTGAGGGGGGGTTTAGCACTGAAGCTTTCTTT. Protein product: CSVEGGFSTEAFF.

The chain links TRBV12-5 to TRBJ1-1, with 9 bases aligning to TRBD1. After removal of 6 bases from V and 4 bases from J, the junction contained 9 bases not matched to a gene. The CDR3 sequence is 15 residues long. The germline V gene encodes CDR1 LGHNT and CDR2 FRNRAP. In nucleotides, the CDR3 is TGTGCTAGTGGGCCCGGACAGGGGCCGGGCACTGAAGCTTTCTTT. Translation gives CASGPGQGPGTEAFF.

CDR3 region: CASSATEKDTGYTF. The CDR3 coding sequence is TGTGCCAGCTCAGCCACGGAGAAAGATACTGGCTACACCTTC. The gene calls are TRBV18 and TRBJ1-2; D is unresolved. V shed 5 bases and J shed 7 bases, with 17 bases lying between them. There are 14 residues in the CDR3. Per the germline V gene, CDR1 is KGHSH and CDR2 is LQKENI.

The rearrangement joins TRBV4-1 to TRBJ2-7; the match to TRBD1 covers 8 bases. The CDR3 has 14 amino acids. Germline lookup yields CDR1 MGHRA and CDR2 YSYEKL. V dropped 5 bases and J dropped 1; count of bases not matched to a gene: 4. CDR3 sequence (DNA): TGCGCCAGCAGCGAAGGACAGGGATCCTACGAGCAGTACTTC. Translation: CASSEGQGSYEQYF.

This clone was counted a few times. The V and J genes are TRBV2 and TRBJ2-1; D is undetermined. CDR1 is SNHLY and CDR2 is FYNNEI in the germline V gene. This CDR3 is built from 16 residues. V lost 5 bases and J 2 bases, leaving 16 bases between the germline ends. The CDR3 loop is CASSNQADEPYNEQFF. The CDR3 coding sequence is TGTGCCAGCAGTAATCAGGCAGACGAGCCCTACAATGAGCAGTTCTTC. Combining the CDR3 with reference TRBV2 and TRBJ2-1 gives the whole variable domain EPEVTQTPSHQVTQMGQEVILRCVPISNHLYFYWYRQILGQKVEFLVSFYNNEISEKSEIFDDQFSVERPDGSNFTLKIRSTKLEDSAMYFCASSNQADEPYNEQFFGPGTRLTVL.

This chain uses TRBV18 with TRBJ2-7, with D possibly matching TRBD2 (5 bases). CDR1 is KGHSH, CDR2 LQKENI, per germline. The CDR3 spans 14 residues. V was cut by 2 bases and J by 2 bases, with 10 bases left in between. The CDR3 bases are TGTGCCAGCTCACCAGCGGGTGCGACCTACGAGCAGTACGTC. Translation: CASSPAGATYEQYV.

The CDR3 loop is CASSQLQGPASREAFF. The CDR3 coding sequence is TGTGCCAGCAGCCAATTGCAGGGGCCAGCTTCGCGTGAAGCTTTCTTT. The chain employs TRBV7-8 and TRBJ1-1; D may be TRBD1 (6 bases). Germline CDR1 SGHVS, CDR2 FQNEAQ. This CDR3 has 16 amino acids. V shed 5 bases and J shed 7 bases, with 23 bases lying between them.